This is a list of T cell receptor beta chains from one sample in a study of cytomegalovirus exposure and HLA in healthy donors. The method was immunoSEQ multiplex PCR; TCRdb's version includes in-frame clones alone and lacks a portion of them. The sample shows 200,000 or so clones, around 73% of them seen only once. The sequenced sample consisted of PBMCs. The origin of the receptors is a male donor in good health and CMV-seronegative. The CDR3 runs from the conserved cysteine through the conserved F or W. The D gene is left open where the match is weak. Size values are once, few and many counts, or a class for expanded clones, and some rows have none.

>TRBJ2-2|once|TRBV19|TRBD2
TGTGCCAGTAGTACCCGACAGCGAGGGACTAGCGGGAGAGTCCCCGGGGAGCTGTTTTTT
CASSTRQRGTSGRVPGELFF
>TRBJ1-4|NA|TRBV10-2|NA
TGCGCCAGCAGTGGCATCGGGAGCGGCAATTTTCTGTTTTTT
CASSGIGSGNFLFF
>TRBJ1-5|NA|TRBV10-2|NA
TGCGCCAGCTCGGCGGGGCCCAATTATAGCAATCAGCCCCAGCATTTT
CASSAGPNYSNQPQHF
>TRBJ1-1|NA|TRBV5-1|NA
TGCGCCAGCAGCTTGTGGGCAGGCCCCGTCACTGAAGCTTTCTTT
CASSLWAGPVTEAFF
>TRBJ2-7|few|TRBV7-9|NA
TGTGCCAGCAGCTTAGGAGGGTATGGGCAGTACTTC
CASSLGGYGQYF
>TRBJ2-7|NA|TRBV18|TRBD1
TGTGCCAGCTCACCACCGCGGGGGACAGGGGGGTTCGAGCAGTACTTC
CASSPPRGTGGFEQYF
>TRBJ2-5|NA|TRBV29-1|TRBD1
TGCAGCGTTGAAGATGGGCAGGGGGCGTGGGAGACCCAGTACTTC
CSVEDGQGAWETQYF
>TRBJ1-1|NA|TRBV7-9|NA
TGTTCCAGCAGCTCGGGACTGATGAACACTGAAGCTTTCTTT
CSSSSGLMNTEAFF
>TRBJ1-2|NA|TRBV2|TRBD1
TGTGCCAGCAGGGGGGACAGAGCCTATGGCTACACCTTC
CASRGDRAYGYTF
>TRBJ1-6|NA|TRBV5-5|NA
TGTGCCAGCAGCCCAGGACACAAGTCACCCCTCCACTTT
CASSPGHKSPLHF
>TRBJ2-2|NA|TRBV7-9|NA
TGTTCCAGCAGCCCCCCCGGAGGTCGGACCGGGGAGCTGTTTTTT
CSSSPPGGRTGELFF
>TRBJ2-7|NA|TRBV18|TRBD2
TGTGCCAGCTCACCGCGATTAGGACTAGCTGGTTACGAGCAGTACTTC
CASSPRLGLAGYEQYF
>TRBJ2-3|NA|TRBV10-1|TRBD2
TGCGCCAGCAGTGCCAGCGGGAGACCATATCCCCCCGATACGCAGTATTTT
CASSASGRPYPPDTQYF
>TRBJ2-7|NA|TRBV18|TRBD2
TGTGCCAGCTCACCAGACAGCGGGACTCGCGAGCAGTACTTC
CASSPDSGTREQYF
>TRBJ2-3|NA|TRBV9|TRBD2
TGTGCCAGCAGCGTAGCTAGACTAGCGGCTAGCACAGATACGCAGTATTTT
CASSVARLAASTDTQYF
>TRBJ2-1|NA|TRBV7-9|NA
TGTGCCAGCCGAGGGATCGAGCAGTTCTTC
CASRGIEQFF
>TRBJ2-7|NA|TRBV19|TRBD2
TGTGCCAGTAGTAAGGTAGCGGGATCTTACGAGCAGTACTTC
CASSKVAGSYEQYF
>TRBJ1-1|NA|TRBV28|NA
TGTGCCAGCAGTTTCCCCCCGCGGGCCAGCACTGAAGCTTTCTTT
CASSFPPRASTEAFF
>TRBJ2-4|NA|TRBV9|NA
TGTGCCAGCAGCTCCCGGGACAACAAAAACATTCAGTACTTC
CASSSRDNKNIQYF
>TRBJ1-2|NA|TRBV18|TRBD1
TGTGCCAGCTCAGCTGGGACAGGGCACGGCTACACCTTC
CASSAGTGHGYTF
>TRBJ1-2|NA|TRBV7-9|TRBD1
TGTGCCAGCAGTTACGGACAGGGGAGCTATGGCTACACCTTC
CASSYGQGSYGYTF
>TRBJ1-1|NA|TRBV29-1|TRBD1
TGCAGCGTCGCATACCAGGGACAGCTGAGGACTGAAGCTTTCTTT
CSVAYQGQLRTEAFF
>TRBJ2-1|NA|TRBV29-1|NA
TGCAGCGTGGTTAGCGCGGACGTTTCCTACAATGAGCAGTTCTTC
CSVVSADVSYNEQFF
>TRBJ1-3|few|TRBV6-1|NA
TGTGCCAGCAGTTCAGGGGCGGTTATCGGAAACACCATATATTTT
CASSSGAVIGNTIYF
>TRBJ2-7|NA|TRBV28|NA
TGTGCCAGCAGCGCTACAGGGACGCGAGAGCAGTACTTC
CASSATGTREQYF
>TRBJ2-1|NA|TRBV19|NA
TGTGCCAGTAGTAAGGACTCCCTCCTCGGGAATGAGCAGTTCTTC
CASSKDSLLGNEQFF
>TRBJ2-1|few|TRBV19|TRBD2
TGTGCCAGTACCCGAACCGGACTAGCCCTGTTCTTC
CASTRTGLALFF
>TRBJ1-2|NA|TRBV11-2|NA
TGTGCCAGCAGCTCCGAGAGCTATGGCTACACCTTC
CASSSESYGYTF
>TRBJ1-1|NA|TRBV10-2|NA
TGCGCCAGCAGTGAACCAGGACAAGCCTCGCGCGGAGCTTTCTTT
CASSEPGQASRGAFF